One and the same sample provided the 20 T cell receptor beta chains below, sequenced in a study of blood T cell repertoires in COVID-19. The method was immunoSEQ multiplex PCR; TCRdb's version includes in-frame clones alone and lacks a portion of them. The sample lists about 250,000 clones; 70% to 90% were seen once. Sequenced: PBMCs or T cells enriched from blood (not recorded which). These receptors all stem from a woman aged 25 to 39 who had recovered from COVID-19.

The gene calls are TRBV6-1 and TRBJ1-2; 7 bases fit TRBD1. Germline-derived CDR1 and CDR2 are MNHNS and SASEGT. CDR3 size: 19 residues. Trimming removed 4 bases from V and 3 bases from J; junction bases left unmatched: 20. CDR3 nucleotide sequence: TGTGCCAGCAGTGCAAGAATTAGACAGGGCTTCTTCCCGGACTATGGCTACACCTTC. Translating gives CASSARIRQGFFPDYGYTF.

This clone was detected once. CDR3 DNA sequence: TGTGCCACCCAAACAGGGAACTATGGCTACACCTTC. Its protein product is CATQTGNYGYTF. V usage is TRBV10-3 and J usage is TRBJ1-2; the D gene is possibly TRBD1 (6 bases). The germline V and J ends were trimmed by 10 bases and 2 bases, with 11 bases remaining between them. CDR3 length equals 12 residues. Germline lookup yields CDR1 ENHRY and CDR2 SYGVKD.

This chain connects TRBV19 to TRBJ1-6; 11 nucleotides agree with TRBD1. V shed 3 bases and J 10 bases; nucleotides not matched to a gene: 8. The V gene's germline CDR1 is LNHDA and CDR2 SQIVND (reference sequence). The CDR3 is made up of 16 amino acids. The CDR3 DNA is TGTGCCAGTAGTATCGCCCCGGACAGGGGGCGATCACCCCTCCACTTT. It yields the protein CASSIAPDRGRSPLHF.

The rearrangement uses TRBV19 and TRBJ2-7; 8 nucleotides match TRBD1. CDR3 length: 14 amino acids. The V segment lost 5 bases and the J segment 3 bases; nucleotides outside the gene matches: 6. Germline V gene lookup returns CDR1 LNHDA and CDR2 SQIVND (reference sequence). This CDR3 is CASSQDRESYEQYF. The CDR3 DNA reads as TGTGCCAGTAGTCAGGACAGGGAAAGCTACGAGCAGTACTTC. The full variable domain, its missing parts supplied by reference TRBV19 and TRBJ2-7, is DGGITQSPKYLFRKEGQNVTLSCEQNLNHDAMYWYRQDPGQGLRLIYYSQIVNDFQKGDIAEGYSVSREKKESFPLTVTSAQKNPTAFYLCASSQDRESYEQYFGPGTRLTVT.

This rearrangement joins TRBV28 to TRBJ1-4; D remains ambiguous. Per germline, CDR1 MDHEN and CDR2 SYDVKM. The CDR3 is 14 residues long. The V end lost 5 bases, the J end lost 8 bases, and 15 bases lay between the germline ends. The CDR3: CASSTPSVREKLFF. As DNA, the CDR3 is TGTGCCAGCAGTACTCCCTCGGTCCGGGAAAAACTGTTTTTT.

The chain uses TRBV10-2 and TRBJ2-7, with D maybe TRBD2 (6 bases). This CDR3 is 12 amino acids long. V lost 8 bases and J 5 bases, leaving 13 bases between the germline ends. Germline V CDR1 and CDR2: WSHSY, SAAADI. In DNA form, the CDR3 reads TGCGCCAGCCACGGGAGAGCTGACGAGCAGTACTTC. Its translation is CASHGRADEQYF.

V usage is TRBV5-6 and J usage is TRBJ2-3; perhaps TRBD2 as D (6 bases). Trimming took off 1 base at V and 2 bases at J, with 14 bases between the two ends. CDR1 SGHDT and CDR2 YYEEEE come from the germline V gene. The CDR3 has 16 residues. DNA of the CDR3: TGTGCCAGCAGCTTGAGGGGACTCCCATACACAGATACGCAGTATTTT. It translates to CASSLRGLPYTDTQYF.

The CDR3 protein is CATSRSHSQGSGELFF. CDR3 in DNA: TGTGCCACCAGCAGATCCCATTCACAGGGTTCCGGGGAGCTGTTTTTT. The chain uses TRBV15 and TRBJ2-2; D might be TRBD1 (6 bases). There are 16 residues in the CDR3. The V end lost 2 bases, the J end lost 6 bases, and 16 bases lay between the germline ends. The germline V gene encodes CDR1 LNHNV and CDR2 YYDKDF (reference sequence).

The chain employs TRBV27 and TRBJ2-3; TRBD2 matches at 11 bases. Germline V gives CDR1 MNHEY, CDR2 SMNVEV (reference sequence). Trimming took 3 bases from V and 2 from J; bases not matched to a gene: 4. The CDR3 spans 16 residues. CDR3 nucleotides: TGTGCCAGCAGTTTCACTAGCGGGGGCCCCACAGATACGCAGTATTTT. Its protein product is CASSFTSGGPTDTQYF.

This sequence joins TRBV5-1 and TRBJ1-2, with TRBD1 matching over 8 bases. The CDR3 spans 15 residues. Trimming removed 0 bases from V and 12 bases from J; junction bases left unmatched: 13. Per germline, CDR1 SGHRS and CDR2 YFSETQ. The CDR3 loop reads CASSLVPGGSELDTF. CDR3 nucleotide sequence: TGCGCCAGCAGCTTGGTCCCAGGGGGCTCCGAGTTGGACACCTTC.

The genes are TRBV2 and TRBJ2-2, with TRBD1 matching 9 bases. This CDR3 is built from 15 residues. V shed 7 bases and J 4 bases; nucleotides not matched to a gene: 7. Germline V gene lookup returns CDR1 SNHLY and CDR2 FYNNEI. CDR3 DNA sequence: TGTGCCAGCACGGGACAGGGTCTTAGCACCGGGGAGCTGTTTTTT. Translated, it gives CASTGQGLSTGELFF. Combining the CDR3 with reference TRBV2 and TRBJ2-2 gives the whole variable domain EPEVTQTPSHQVTQMGQEVILRCVPISNHLYFYWYRQILGQKVEFLVSFYNNEISEKSEIFDDQFSVERPDGSNFTLKIRSTKLEDSAMYFCASTGQGLSTGELFFGEGSRLTVL.

In this sample, this clone turned up a few times. The V gene is TRBV30, the J gene TRBJ1-4; D perhaps matches TRBD1 (6 bases). The CDR3 runs to 14 residues. Trimming left V 0 bases short and J 4 bases short, with 9 bases between. Per the germline V gene, CDR1 is GTSNPN and CDR2 is SVGIG (reference sequence). CDR3 sequence reads: CAWSVRRGNEKLFF. CDR3 DNA: TGTGCCTGGAGTGTACGCAGGGGTAATGAAAAACTGTTTTTT. The variable domain in full, completed from reference TRBV30 and TRBJ1-4, reads SQTIHQWPATLVQPVGSPLSLECTVEGTSNPNLYWYRQAAGRGLQLLFYSVGIGQISSEVPQNLSASRPQDRQFILSSKKLLLSDSGFYLCAWSVRRGNEKLFFGSGTQLSVL.

This clone was recorded only once. This sequence joins TRBV9 and TRBJ1-6; D gene ambiguous. The V gene's germline CDR1 is SGDLS and CDR2 YYNGEE. The V end lost 7 bases, the J end lost 0 bases, and 11 bases lay between the germline ends. The CDR3 length is 15 residues. CDR3: CASRGGSSYNSPLHF. Written as DNA, the CDR3 is TGTGCCAGCCGGGGAGGGAGCTCCTATAATTCACCCCTCCACTTT.

The chain joins TRBV7-2 to TRBJ2-7; 11 bases match TRBD1. This CDR3 is 14 amino acids long. The J segment lost 3 bases and the V segment lost 4 bases, leaving 2 bases of the junction unmatched. The germline gives CDR1 SGHTA, CDR2 FQGNSA. This chain's CDR3 is CASSSGQGDYEQYF. The CDR3 DNA reads as TGTGCCAGCAGCTCGGGACAGGGGGACTACGAGCAGTACTTC. Full variable domain (rest looked up from reference TRBV7-2 and TRBJ2-7): GAGVSQSPSNKVTEKGKDVELRCDPISGHTALYWYRQSLGQGLEFLIYFQGNSAPDKSGLPSDRFSAERTGGSVSTLTIQRTQQEDSAVYLCASSSGQGDYEQYFGPGTRLTVT.

The chain links TRBV7-8 to TRBJ2-5; D remains unclear. The V end was cut by 5 bases, the J end by 4 bases, with 20 bases between. CDR3 length: 16 amino acids. Looked up from germline, CDR1 is SGHVS and CDR2 is FQNEAQ. The CDR3 DNA reads TGTGCCAGCAGCCCCGTTGAGTTTCCCAATCCAGAGACCCAGTACTTC. It yields the protein CASSPVEFPNPETQYF.

This sequence joins TRBV4-2 and TRBJ2-7; D possibly corresponds to TRBD2 (5 bases). The CDR3 consists of 14 residues. Germline V gene lookup returns CDR1 LGHNA and CDR2 YNFKEQ. V was clipped by 4 bases and J by 6 bases, with 16 bases between them. The chain's CDR3 is CASSPELIEGEQYF. In DNA, the CDR3 is TGTGCCAGCAGCCCCGAACTCATAGAGGGCGAGCAGTACTTC.

The gene calls are TRBV7-8 and TRBJ1-4; 8 positions agree with TRBD1. Losses at the gene ends were 5 bases for V and 4 bases for J; bases not matched to a gene: 12. The CDR3 consists of 17 residues. CDR1 and CDR2 from the germline V gene are SGHVS and FQNEAQ. CDR3 nucleotide sequence: TGTGCCAGCAGCCCGGACAGGGCTCCTGGAATTAATGAAAAACTGTTTTTT. It translates to CASSPDRAPGINEKLFF.

The chain recombines TRBV4-1 with TRBJ1-2; D may be TRBD1 (6 bases). The germline gives CDR1 MGHRA, CDR2 YSYEKL. CDR3 length equals 13 residues. With 5 bases removed from V and 2 bases from J, the gap between germline ends came to 9 bases. This CDR3 is CASSSQGNYGYTF. CDR3 bases: TGCGCCAGCAGCTCTCAGGGGAACTATGGCTACACCTTC.

The gene calls are TRBV5-6 and TRBJ1-2; D is uncertain. The CDR3 length is 13 residues. V lost 0 bases and J 8 bases, leaving 11 bases between the germline ends. The germline gives CDR1 SGHDT, CDR2 YYEEEE. For the CDR3, the DNA is TGTGCCAGCAGCTTGGGAGGGCCCGAGGGCTACACCTTC. It specifies CASSLGGPEGYTF.

The chain couples TRBV3-1 (or the pseudogene TRBV3-2) to TRBJ2-2; 11 nucleotides agree with TRBD2. V lost 5 bases and J lost 4; bases outside the gene matches: 6. The germline V gene has CDR1 LGHDT and CDR2 YNNKEL (reference sequence). CDR3 size: 16 residues. CDR3 amino acids: CASSSGTSGTTGELFF. CDR3 nucleotides: TGTGCCAGCAGCTCCGGGACTAGCGGTACCACCGGGGAGCTGTTTTTT.